The 6 T cell receptor beta chains below come from one sample, sequenced in a study of T cells after yellow fever vaccination (dated by TCRdb to between 2018 and 2021). The library was built by means of 5' RACE. Sequencing used an Illumina HiSeq 2500. The public reads were reprocessed in TCRdb via fastp at Q25 and MiXCR, keeping in-frame beta chains. When rows share a CDR3 protein, they turn into one entry using the most common DNA and genes. The sample table records 250,000 to 300,000 distinct CDR3 sequences; 13% of these occur just once. The top ten clonotypes cover 0.4% to 0.65% of the sample. The treatment or condition label here, explained by the study, means: live attenuated yellow fever vaccine strain. Sequenced here: CD4+ T cells sorted from PBMCs, sampled 45 days after the yellow fever booster vaccination. The receptors derive from a man aged 25 to 40 who received the YFV17D yellow fever vaccine.

This sequence joins TRBV7-2 and TRBJ2-1; 9 bases agree with TRBD1. The junction had 10 bases not matched to a gene; V was cut back by 0 bases and J by 4 bases. Germline CDR1 reads SGHTA; CDR2 reads FQGNSA. This CDR3 is built from 18 residues. In DNA form, the CDR3 reads TGTGCCAGCAGCTTAGCCACGATGACAGGGGGGTCATACAATGAGCAGTTCTTC. Its translation: CASSLATMTGGSYNEQFF.

This rearrangement joins TRBV20-1 to TRBJ1-5, with D unresolved. This CDR3 contains 14 residues. V gave up 1 base and J gave up 7 bases, with 14 bases separating them. Looked up from germline, CDR1 is DFQATT and CDR2 is SNEGSKA (reference sequence). The CDR3 coding sequence is TGCAGTGCTAGAGGGCGAGGAGTGGGGCAGCCCCAGCATTTT. Its protein product is CSARGRGVGQPQHF.

The V call is TRBV18, the J call TRBJ2-7; maybe TRBD2 (6 bases). V shed 6 bases and J shed 2 bases, with 17 bases lying between them. CDR1 is KGHSH and CDR2 is LQKENI in the germline V gene. The CDR3 is 15 residues long. CDR3 DNA sequence: TGTGCCAGCTCGGAGGGACCAAACCCACCCTACGAGCAGTACTTC. Translating it yields CASSEGPNPPYEQYF.

The rearrangement joins TRBV18 to TRBJ1-5; a weak D match, TRBD1 (5 bases). Germline CDR1 and CDR2: KGHSH and LQKENI. There are 16 residues in the CDR3. The V gene lost 3 bases and the J gene lost 4 bases, with 16 bases spanning the gap. CDR3 nucleotide sequence: TGTGCCAGCTCACCCGGGACGCCAAAACCAAATCAGCCCCAGCATTTT. This translates into CASSPGTPKPNQPQHF.

This chain uses TRBV5-1 with TRBJ1-2, with D perhaps matching TRBD1 (5 bases). The germline V gene encodes CDR1 SGHRS and CDR2 YFSETQ. This CDR3 contains 15 residues. V was trimmed by 4 bases and J by 8 bases, leaving 21 bases between them. CDR3 loop: CASSLGGLSASGYTF. CDR3 in DNA: TGCGCCAGCAGCCTGGGGGGACTGAGTGCCTCGGGCTACACCTTC.

The rearrangement links TRBV7-9 to TRBJ1-3; 7 nucleotides align to TRBD1. Unmatched junction bases numbered 17, after V lost 2 bases and J lost 4 bases. CDR1 is SEHNR and CDR2 is FQNEAQ in the germline V gene (reference sequence). This CDR3 has 19 residues. As DNA, the CDR3 is TGTGCCAGCAGCTTAAGCGGGAGCCGGGACAGTTTACAAGGAAACACCATATATTTT. Protein product: CASSLSGSRDSLQGNTIYF.